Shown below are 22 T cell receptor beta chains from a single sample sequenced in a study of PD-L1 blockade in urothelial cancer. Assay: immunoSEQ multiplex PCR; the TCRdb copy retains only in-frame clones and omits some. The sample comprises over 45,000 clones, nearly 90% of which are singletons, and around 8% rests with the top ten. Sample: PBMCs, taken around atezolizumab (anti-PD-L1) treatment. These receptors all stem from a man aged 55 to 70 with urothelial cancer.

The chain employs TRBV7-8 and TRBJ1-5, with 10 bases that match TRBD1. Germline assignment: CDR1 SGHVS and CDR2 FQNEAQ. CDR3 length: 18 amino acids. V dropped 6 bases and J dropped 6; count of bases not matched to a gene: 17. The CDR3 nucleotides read TGTGCCAGCAGTTTGGGGGGTGGGACAGGGGTCCAAAGTCAGCCCCAGCATTTT. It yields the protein CASSLGGGTGVQSQPQHF.

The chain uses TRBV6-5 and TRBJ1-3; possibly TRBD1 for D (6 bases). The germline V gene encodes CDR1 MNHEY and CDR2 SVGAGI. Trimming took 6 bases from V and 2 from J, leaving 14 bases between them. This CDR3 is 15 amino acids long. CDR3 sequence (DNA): TGTGCCAGCAGCCTCCGGGACATGCCTGGAAACACCATATATTTT. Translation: CASSLRDMPGNTIYF.

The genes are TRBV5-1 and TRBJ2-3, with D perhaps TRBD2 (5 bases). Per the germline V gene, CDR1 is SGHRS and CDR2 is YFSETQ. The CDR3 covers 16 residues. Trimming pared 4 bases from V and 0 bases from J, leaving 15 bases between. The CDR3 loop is CASSLAPGSSTDTQYF. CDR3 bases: TGCGCCAGCAGCCTGGCCCCGGGATCCAGCACAGATACGCAGTATTTT.

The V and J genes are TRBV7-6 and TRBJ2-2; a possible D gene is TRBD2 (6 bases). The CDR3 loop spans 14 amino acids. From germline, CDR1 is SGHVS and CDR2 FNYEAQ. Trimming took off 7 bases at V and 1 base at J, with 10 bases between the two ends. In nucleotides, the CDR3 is TGTGCCAGCATGCGGCGGGAGAACACCGGGGAGCTGTTTTTT. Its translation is CASMRRENTGELFF.

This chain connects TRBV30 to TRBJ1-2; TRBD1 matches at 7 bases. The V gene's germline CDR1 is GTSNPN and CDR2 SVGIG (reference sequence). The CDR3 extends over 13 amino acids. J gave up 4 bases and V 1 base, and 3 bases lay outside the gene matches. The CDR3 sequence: CAWSGGGSYGYTF. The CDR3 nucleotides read TGTGCCTGGAGTGGAGGGGGCAGCTATGGCTACACCTTC. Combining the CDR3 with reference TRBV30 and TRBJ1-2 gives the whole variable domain SQTIHQWPATLVQPVGSPLSLECTVEGTSNPNLYWYRQAAGRGLQLLFYSVGIGQISSEVPQNLSASRPQDRQFILSSKKLLLSDSGFYLCAWSGGGSYGYTFGSGTRLTVV.

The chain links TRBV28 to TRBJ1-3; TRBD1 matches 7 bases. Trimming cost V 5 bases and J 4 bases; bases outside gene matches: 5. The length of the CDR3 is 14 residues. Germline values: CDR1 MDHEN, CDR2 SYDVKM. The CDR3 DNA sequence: TGTGCCAGCAGTCTCACGGGACAGGGAAACACCATATATTTT. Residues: CASSLTGQGNTIYF.

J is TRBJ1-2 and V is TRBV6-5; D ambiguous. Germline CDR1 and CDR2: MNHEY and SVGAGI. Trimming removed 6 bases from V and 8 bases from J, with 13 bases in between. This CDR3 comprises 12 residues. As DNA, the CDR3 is TGTGCCAGCAGACACCCAGATAGCGGCTACACCTTC. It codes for CASRHPDSGYTF.

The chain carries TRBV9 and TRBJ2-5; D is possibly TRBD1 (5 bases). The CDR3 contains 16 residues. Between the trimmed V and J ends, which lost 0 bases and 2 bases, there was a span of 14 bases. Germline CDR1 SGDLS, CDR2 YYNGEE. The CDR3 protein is CASSVATSGYQETQYF. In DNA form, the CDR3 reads TGTGCCAGCAGCGTAGCTACGTCAGGGTATCAAGAGACCCAGTACTTC. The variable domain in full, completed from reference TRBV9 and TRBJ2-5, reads DSGVTQTPKHLITATGQRVTLRCSPRSGDLSVYWYQQSLDQGLQFLIQYYNGEERAKGNILERFSAQQFPDLHSELNLSSLELGDSALYFCASSVATSGYQETQYFGPGTRLLVL.

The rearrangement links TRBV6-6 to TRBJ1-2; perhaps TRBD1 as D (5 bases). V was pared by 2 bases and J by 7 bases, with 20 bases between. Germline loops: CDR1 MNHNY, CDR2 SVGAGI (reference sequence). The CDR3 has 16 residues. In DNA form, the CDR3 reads TGTGCCAGCAGTTACAGGAACCCGGGGGAGGGAAGTGGCTACACCTTC. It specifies CASSYRNPGEGSGYTF.

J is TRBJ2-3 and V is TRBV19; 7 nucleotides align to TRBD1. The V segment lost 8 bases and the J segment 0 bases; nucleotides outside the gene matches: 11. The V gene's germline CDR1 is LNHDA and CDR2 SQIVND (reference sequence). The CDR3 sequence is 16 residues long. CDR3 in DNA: TGTGCCAGTTCCCACTACCGGGACAGAAGCACAGATACGCAGTATTTT. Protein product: CASSHYRDRSTDTQYF. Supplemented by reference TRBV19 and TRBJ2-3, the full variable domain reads DGGITQSPKYLFRKEGQNVTLSCEQNLNHDAMYWYRQDPGQGLRLIYYSQIVNDFQKGDIAEGYSVSREKKESFPLTVTSAQKNPTAFYLCASSHYRDRSTDTQYFGPGTRLTVL.

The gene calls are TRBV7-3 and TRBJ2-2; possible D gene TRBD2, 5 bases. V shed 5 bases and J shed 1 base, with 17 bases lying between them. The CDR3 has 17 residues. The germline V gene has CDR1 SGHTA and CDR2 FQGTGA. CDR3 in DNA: TGTGCCAGCAGCCTAAGGGCGGGCCAATGGAACACCGGGGAGCTGTTTTTT. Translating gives CASSLRAGQWNTGELFF.

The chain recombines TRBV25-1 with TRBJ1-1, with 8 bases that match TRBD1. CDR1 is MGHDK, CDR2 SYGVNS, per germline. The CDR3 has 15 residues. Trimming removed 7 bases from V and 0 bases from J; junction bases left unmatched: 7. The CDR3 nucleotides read TGTGCCAGCAAGGGGGCAGGGGGCCTGAACACTGAAGCTTTCTTT. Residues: CASKGAGGLNTEAFF.

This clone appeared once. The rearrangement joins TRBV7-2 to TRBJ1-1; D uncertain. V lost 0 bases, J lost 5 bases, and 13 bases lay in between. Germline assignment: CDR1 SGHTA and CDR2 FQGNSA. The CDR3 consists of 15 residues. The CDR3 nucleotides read TGTGCCAGCAGCTTAGCGCTTCCCCCCGGGACTGAAGCTTTCTTT. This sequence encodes CASSLALPPGTEAFF.

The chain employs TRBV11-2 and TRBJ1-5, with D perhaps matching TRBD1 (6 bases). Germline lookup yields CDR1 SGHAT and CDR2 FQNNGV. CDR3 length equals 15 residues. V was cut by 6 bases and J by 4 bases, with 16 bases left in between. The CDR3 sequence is CASRPEGQKNQPQHF. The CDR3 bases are TGTGCCAGCAGGCCAGAAGGACAGAAGAATCAGCCCCAGCATTTT.

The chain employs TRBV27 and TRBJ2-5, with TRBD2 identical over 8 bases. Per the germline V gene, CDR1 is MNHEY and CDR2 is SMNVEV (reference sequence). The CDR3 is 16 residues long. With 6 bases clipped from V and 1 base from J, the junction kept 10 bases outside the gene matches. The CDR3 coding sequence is TGTGCCAGCAGCCACGGGGGGGCCGGAGTCCAAGAGACCCAGTACTTC. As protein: CASSHGGAGVQETQYF.

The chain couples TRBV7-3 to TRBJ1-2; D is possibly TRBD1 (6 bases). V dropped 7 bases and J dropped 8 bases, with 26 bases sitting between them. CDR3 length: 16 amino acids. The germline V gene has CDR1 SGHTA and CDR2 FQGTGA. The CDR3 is CASTRGGGAYRWGYTF. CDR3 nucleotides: TGTGCCAGCACCAGGGGTGGGGGAGCCTACAGGTGGGGCTACACCTTC.

CDR3 bases: TGTGCCAGCAGCTTAACGCGAGGGACCTCAGGGGCCGAAAAACTGTTTTTT. Its translation: CASSLTRGTSGAEKLFF. This chain connects TRBV11-2 to TRBJ1-4; D perhaps matches TRBD1 (6 bases). The V end was cut by 2 bases, the J end by 8 bases, with 21 bases between. There are 17 residues in the CDR3. Per the germline V gene, CDR1 is SGHAT and CDR2 is FQNNGV. Combining the CDR3 with reference TRBV11-2 and TRBJ1-4 gives the whole variable domain EAGVAQSPRYKIIEKRQSVAFWCNPISGHATLYWYQQILGQGPKLLIQFQNNGVVDDSQLPKDRFSAERLKGVDSTLKIQPAKLEDSAVYLCASSLTRGTSGAEKLFFGSGTQLSVL.

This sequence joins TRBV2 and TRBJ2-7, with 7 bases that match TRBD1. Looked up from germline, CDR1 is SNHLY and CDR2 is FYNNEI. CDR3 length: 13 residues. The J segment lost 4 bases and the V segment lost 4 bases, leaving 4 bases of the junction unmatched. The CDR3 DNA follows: TGTGCCAGCAGTGGACAGGGCTGGTACGAGCAGTACTTC. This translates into CASSGQGWYEQYF.

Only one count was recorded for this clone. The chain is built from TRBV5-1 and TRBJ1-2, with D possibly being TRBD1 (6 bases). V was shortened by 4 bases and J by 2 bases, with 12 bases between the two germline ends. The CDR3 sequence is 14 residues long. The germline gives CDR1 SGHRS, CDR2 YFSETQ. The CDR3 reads CASSGSGQNYGYTF. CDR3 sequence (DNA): TGCGCCAGCAGCGGGTCGGGACAAAACTATGGCTACACCTTC. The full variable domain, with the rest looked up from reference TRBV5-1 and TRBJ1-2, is KAGVTQTPRYLIKTRGQQVTLSCSPISGHRSVSWYQQTPGQGLQFLFEYFSETQRNKGNFPGRFSGRQFSNSRSEMNVSTLELGDSALYLCASSGSGQNYGYTFGSGTRLTVV.

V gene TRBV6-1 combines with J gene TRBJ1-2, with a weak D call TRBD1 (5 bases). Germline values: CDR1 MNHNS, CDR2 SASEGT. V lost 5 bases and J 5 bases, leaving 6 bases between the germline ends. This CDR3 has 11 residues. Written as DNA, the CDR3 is TGTGCCAGCAGTTCAGGGTATGGCTACACCTTC. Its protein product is CASSSGYGYTF.

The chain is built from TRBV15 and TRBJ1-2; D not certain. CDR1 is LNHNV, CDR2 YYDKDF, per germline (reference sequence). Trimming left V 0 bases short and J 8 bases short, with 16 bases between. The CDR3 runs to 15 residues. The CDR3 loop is CATSRDQAGLWGYTF. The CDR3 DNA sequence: TGTGCCACCAGCAGAGATCAGGCGGGGTTGTGGGGCTACACCTTC.

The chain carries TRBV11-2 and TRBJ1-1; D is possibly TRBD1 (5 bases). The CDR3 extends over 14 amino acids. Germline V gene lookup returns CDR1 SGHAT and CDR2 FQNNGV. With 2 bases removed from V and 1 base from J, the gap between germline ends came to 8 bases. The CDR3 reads CASSLFTGNTEAFF. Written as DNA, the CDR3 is TGTGCCAGCAGCTTATTCACAGGGAACACTGAAGCTTTCTTT. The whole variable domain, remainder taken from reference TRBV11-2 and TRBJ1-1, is EAGVAQSPRYKIIEKRQSVAFWCNPISGHATLYWYQQILGQGPKLLIQFQNNGVVDDSQLPKDRFSAERLKGVDSTLKIQPAKLEDSAVYLCASSLFTGNTEAFFGQGTRLTVV.